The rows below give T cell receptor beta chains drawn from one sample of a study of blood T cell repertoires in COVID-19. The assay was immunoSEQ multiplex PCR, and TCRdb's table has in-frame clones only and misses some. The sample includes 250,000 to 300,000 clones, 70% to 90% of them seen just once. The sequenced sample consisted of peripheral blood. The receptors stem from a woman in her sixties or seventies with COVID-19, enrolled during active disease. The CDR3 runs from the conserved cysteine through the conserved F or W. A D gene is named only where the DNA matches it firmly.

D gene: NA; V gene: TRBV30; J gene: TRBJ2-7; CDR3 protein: CAWSVDGVGRSEQYF; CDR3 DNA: TGTGCCTGGAGTGTCGACGGGGTGGGAAGAAGCGAGCAGTACTTC
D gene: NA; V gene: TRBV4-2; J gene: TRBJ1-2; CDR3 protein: CASSQAGQNYGYTF; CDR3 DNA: TGTGCCAGCAGCCAAGCTGGACAGAACTATGGCTACACCTTC
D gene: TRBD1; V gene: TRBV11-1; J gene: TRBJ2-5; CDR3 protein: CASSSPGTAQETQYF; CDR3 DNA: TGTGCCAGCAGCTCCCCCGGGACAGCACAAGAGACCCAGTACTTC
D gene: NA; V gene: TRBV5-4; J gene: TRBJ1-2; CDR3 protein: CASSLVGGRNYGYTF; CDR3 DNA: TGTGCCAGCAGCTTGGTGGGAGGACGTAACTATGGCTACACCTTC
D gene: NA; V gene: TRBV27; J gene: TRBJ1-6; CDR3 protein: CASSPSRGSPLHF; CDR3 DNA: TGTGCCAGCAGTCCCTCAAGGGGCTCACCCCTCCACTTT
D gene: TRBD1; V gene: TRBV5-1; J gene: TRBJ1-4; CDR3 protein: CASSWSGTGKALFF; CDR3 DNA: TGCGCCAGCAGCTGGTCCGGGACAGGAAAGGCCCTGTTTTTT
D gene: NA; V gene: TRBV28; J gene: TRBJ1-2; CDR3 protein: CASSPGPYGYTF; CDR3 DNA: TGTGCCAGCAGTCCTGGCCCTTATGGCTACACCTTC
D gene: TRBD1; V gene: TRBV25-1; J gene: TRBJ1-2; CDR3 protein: CASSADRGANYGYTF; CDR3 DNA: TGTGCCAGCAGTGCTGACAGGGGAGCTAACTATGGCTACACCTTC
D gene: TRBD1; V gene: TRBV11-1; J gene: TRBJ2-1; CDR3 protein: CASSLVQGQGRTEQFF; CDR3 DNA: TGTGCCAGCAGCTTAGTCCAAGGACAGGGCCGGACCGAGCAGTTCTTC
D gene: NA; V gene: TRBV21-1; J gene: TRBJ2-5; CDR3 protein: CASSRKRPPGQGRETQYF; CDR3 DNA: TGTGCCAGCAGCCGTAAACGACCTCCGGGACAGGGGAGAGAGACCCAGTACTTC
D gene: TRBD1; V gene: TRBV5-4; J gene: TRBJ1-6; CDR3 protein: CASSIRDRHNSPLHF; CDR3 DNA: TGTGCCAGCAGCATCCGGGACAGGCATAATTCACCCCTCCACTTT
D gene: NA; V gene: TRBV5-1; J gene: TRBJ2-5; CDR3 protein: CASSLVGPGQETQYF; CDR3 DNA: TGCGCCAGCAGCTTGGTAGGTCCAGGCCAAGAGACCCAGTACTTC